This T cell receptor beta chain was profiled in a study of patients and donors after allogeneic stem cell transplantation. Using its own MiXCR run on the RT-PCR reads, TCRdb lists one record per CDR3 protein. Of 800,000 to 1,000,000 distinct CDR3 sequences listed, roughly 17% are singletons. With regard to this clonotype: The limits of the CDR3 on the DNA are not certain, so only TCRdb's listed CDR3 is given.

15 amino acids form the CDR3, both terminal residues included. Germline V CDR1 and CDR2: MNHNS, SASEGT. Sequencing was done on a sample of blood, either unsorted or a sorted T cell fraction (not recorded which). The genes are TRBV6-1 and TRBJ1-2; the D segment call TRBD1 is taken from the table without a DNA check. This clonotype was sampled from a human donor who was either an allogeneic HSCT recipient or a stem cell or donor lymphocyte infusion donor (not recorded which). It is not recorded whose cells these are; they may come from a transplant donor. CDR3 residues: CASTPSVGTGTRNTF.